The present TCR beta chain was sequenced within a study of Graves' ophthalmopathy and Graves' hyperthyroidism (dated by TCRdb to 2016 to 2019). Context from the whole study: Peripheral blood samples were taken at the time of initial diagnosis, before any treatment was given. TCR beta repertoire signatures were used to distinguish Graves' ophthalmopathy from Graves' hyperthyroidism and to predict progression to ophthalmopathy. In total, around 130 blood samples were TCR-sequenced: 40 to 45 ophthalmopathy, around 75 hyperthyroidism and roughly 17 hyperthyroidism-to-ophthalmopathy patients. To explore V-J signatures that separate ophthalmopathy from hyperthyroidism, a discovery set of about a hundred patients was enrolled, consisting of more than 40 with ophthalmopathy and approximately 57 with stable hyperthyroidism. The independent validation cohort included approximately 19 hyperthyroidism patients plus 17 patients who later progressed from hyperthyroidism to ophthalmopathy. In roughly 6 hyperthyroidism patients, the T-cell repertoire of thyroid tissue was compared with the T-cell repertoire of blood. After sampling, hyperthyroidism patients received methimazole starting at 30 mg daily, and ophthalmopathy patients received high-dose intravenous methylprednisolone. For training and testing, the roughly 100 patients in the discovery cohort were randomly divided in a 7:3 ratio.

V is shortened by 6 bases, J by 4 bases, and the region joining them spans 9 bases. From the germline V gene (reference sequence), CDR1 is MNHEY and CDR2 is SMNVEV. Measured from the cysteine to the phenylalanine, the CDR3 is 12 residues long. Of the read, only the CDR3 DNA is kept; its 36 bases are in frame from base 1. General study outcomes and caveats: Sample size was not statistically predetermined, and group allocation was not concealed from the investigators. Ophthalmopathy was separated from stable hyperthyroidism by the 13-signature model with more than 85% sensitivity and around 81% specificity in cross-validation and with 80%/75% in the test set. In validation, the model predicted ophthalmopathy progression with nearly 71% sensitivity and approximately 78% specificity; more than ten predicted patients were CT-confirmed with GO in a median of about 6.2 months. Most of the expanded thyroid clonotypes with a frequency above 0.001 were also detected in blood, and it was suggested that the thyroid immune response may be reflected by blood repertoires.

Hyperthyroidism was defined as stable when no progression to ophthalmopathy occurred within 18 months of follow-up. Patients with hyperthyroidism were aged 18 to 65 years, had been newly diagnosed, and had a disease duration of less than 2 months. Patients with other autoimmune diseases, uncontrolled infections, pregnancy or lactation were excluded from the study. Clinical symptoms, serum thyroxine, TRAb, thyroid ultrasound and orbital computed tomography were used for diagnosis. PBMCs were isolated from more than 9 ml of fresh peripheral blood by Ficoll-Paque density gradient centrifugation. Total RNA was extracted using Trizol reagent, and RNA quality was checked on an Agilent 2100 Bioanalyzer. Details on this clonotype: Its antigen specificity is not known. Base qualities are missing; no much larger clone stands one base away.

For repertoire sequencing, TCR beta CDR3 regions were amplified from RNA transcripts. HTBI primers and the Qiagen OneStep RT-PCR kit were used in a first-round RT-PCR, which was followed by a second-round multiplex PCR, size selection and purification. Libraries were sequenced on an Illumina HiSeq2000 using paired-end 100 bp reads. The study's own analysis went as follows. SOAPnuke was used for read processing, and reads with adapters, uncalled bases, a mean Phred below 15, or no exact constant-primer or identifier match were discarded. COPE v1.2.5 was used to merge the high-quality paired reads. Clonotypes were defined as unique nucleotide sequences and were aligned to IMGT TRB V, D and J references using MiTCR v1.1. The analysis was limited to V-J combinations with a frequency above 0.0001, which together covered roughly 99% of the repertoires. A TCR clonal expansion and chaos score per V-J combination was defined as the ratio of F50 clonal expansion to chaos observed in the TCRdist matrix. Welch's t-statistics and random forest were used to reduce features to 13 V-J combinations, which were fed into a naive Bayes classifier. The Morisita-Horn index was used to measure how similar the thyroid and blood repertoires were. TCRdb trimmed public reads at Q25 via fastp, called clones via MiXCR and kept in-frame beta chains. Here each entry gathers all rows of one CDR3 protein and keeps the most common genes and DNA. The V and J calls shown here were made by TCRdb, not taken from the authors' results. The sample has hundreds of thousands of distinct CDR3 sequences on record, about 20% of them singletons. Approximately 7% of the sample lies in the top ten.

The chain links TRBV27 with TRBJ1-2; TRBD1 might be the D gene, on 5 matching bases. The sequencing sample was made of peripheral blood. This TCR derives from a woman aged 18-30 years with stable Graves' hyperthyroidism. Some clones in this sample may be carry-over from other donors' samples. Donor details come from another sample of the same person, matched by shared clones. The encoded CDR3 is CASSQTAYGYTF. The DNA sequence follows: TGTGCCAGCAGCCAGACAGCCTATGGCTACACCTTC.